The text below deals with one T cell receptor (beta chain). Its antigen has not been determined. Base qualities are not at hand, and no much larger clone is one base apart. The immunoSEQ Assay, a bias-controlled multiplex PCR, was used to amplify TCRbeta CDR3 regions from genomic DNA. The original methods were these. The number of nucleated cells in each sample was estimated by amplification of reference gene primers within the assay. To quantify the absolute abundance of each unique TCRbeta CDR3 rearrangement, sequence reads were collapsed and filtered. For each sample, productive Simpson clonality was calculated as the square root of Simpson's diversity index across productive rearrangements. TCRdb stores this immuneACCESS table with in-frame sequences only. Part of the clones is absent; in the studies checked, under half of the shortfall reflects unresolved V genes, and no reason is known for the rest. The V and J calls and clone size come from that table; D and trimming were worked out from the DNA. This sample has about 24,000 clones in its table, and roughly nine tenths of those were observed once. The ten largest clonotypes hold less than 20% of the sample.

The entry originates in a study of blood T cell repertoires in COVID-19 (TCRdb year 2020). A note on the overall study: Samples from collaborators originated in the United States, Italy and Spain and spanned both the acute and convalescent phases of COVID-19. The samples were drawn from the first 160 participants of the ongoing ImmuneRACE study and from 1,200 or so subjects provided by 6 global collaborators. The repertoires were released in a freely available public database meant as a resource for research on the immune response to SARS-CoV-2. Where available, HLA class I and class II types were obtained from metadata supplied by the sample provider rather than from assay-based typing. Subjects who had been exposed to COVID-19, were actively infected with it, or had recovered from it provided the deeply sampled blood TCRbeta repertoires that made up the dataset. The prospective study material was composed of cDNA or gDNA derived from T cells, B-cell-depleted T cells, or PBMCs. Nearly every sample came with metadata listing a de-identified subject ID, COVID-19 status, age in years and sex.

The germline V gene specifies SGHVS as CDR1 and FQNEAQ as CDR2. Ends trimmed: V by 3 bases, J by 6 bases; bases unmatched to a gene: 6. From its cysteine to its phenylalanine, the CDR3 spans 14 amino acids. The DNA shown is the 42-base CDR3, in frame from base 1. Overall study results and their limits: The amount of clinical and demographic metadata varied by source and participant and was provided uncurated.

Each collaborating institution followed its own protocols to collect whole blood in K2EDTA tubes. For TCRbeta analysis, collaborators shipped samples as frozen whole blood, isolated PBMCs, or DNA extracted from either of those sample types. The rearranged segments are TRBV7-8 and TRBJ2-3, with 7 middle bases fitting TRBD1. This sequence was found in a human donor in a cohort sampled during active COVID-19. The sample consisted of peripheral blood. The DNA is TGTGCCAGCAGCTTGTCGAGGGGGCAGGATACGCAGTATTTT. The encoded protein is CASSLSRGQDTQYF.